The clone carrying this T cell receptor (beta chain) was detected only a few times. What it recognizes is unknown. These data are taken from a study of blood T cells in healthy people across ages. Through a sample-barcoded 5' primer and a J-beta primer mix, a second PCR was run for roughly 6 to 12 cycles. TCRdb re-derived calls from the 5' RACE reads in MiXCR, one entry per CDR3 protein. This table holds about 580,000 distinct CDR3 sequences, more than 45% found once. The study, taken as a whole, reports: Both naive CD4+ cell counts and diversity were greater in long-lived donors than in aged donors.

CDR1 is LGHNA, CDR2 YSLEER, per germline. The length of the CDR3 is 16 residues. V gave up 0 bases and J gave up 0 bases, with 10 bases separating them. This chain joins TRBV4-3 and TRBJ2-3; D call uncertain. Material: blood. This TCR came from a man of 80 years or more in good health. The CDR3 is CASSQDRGRSTDTQYF. DNA of the CDR3: TGCGCCAGCAGCCAAGATCGTGGCAGAAGCACAGATACGCAGTATTTT.